What follows describes a single T cell receptor (beta chain). This sample is drawn from a study of cytomegalovirus exposure and HLA in healthy donors. Study-wide context: The study's early data release held tens of millions of unique TCRs from HLA-typed donors.

This PCR relied on a set of 60 Vbeta primers and 13 Jbeta primers. Sequencing used immunoSEQ multiplex PCR; TCRdb keeps in-frame clones, though not all of them. The sample lists 80,000 or so clones, nearly 80% occurring once. The CDR3 spans 15 residues. Trimming at V came to 1 base and at J to 6 bases, leaving 3 bases not matched to a gene. Looked up from germline, CDR1 is MNHEY and CDR2 is SVGAGI. Sequencing was done on a sample of PBMCs. The chain recombines TRBV6-5 with TRBJ1-4; 9 bases align to TRBD1. This sequence was found in a man in his forties or fifties in good health and CMV-seronegative. The chain's CDR3 is CASSYYRGPDEKLFF. The CDR3 DNA is TGTGCCAGCAGTTACTACAGGGGGCCTGATGAAAAACTGTTTTTT.